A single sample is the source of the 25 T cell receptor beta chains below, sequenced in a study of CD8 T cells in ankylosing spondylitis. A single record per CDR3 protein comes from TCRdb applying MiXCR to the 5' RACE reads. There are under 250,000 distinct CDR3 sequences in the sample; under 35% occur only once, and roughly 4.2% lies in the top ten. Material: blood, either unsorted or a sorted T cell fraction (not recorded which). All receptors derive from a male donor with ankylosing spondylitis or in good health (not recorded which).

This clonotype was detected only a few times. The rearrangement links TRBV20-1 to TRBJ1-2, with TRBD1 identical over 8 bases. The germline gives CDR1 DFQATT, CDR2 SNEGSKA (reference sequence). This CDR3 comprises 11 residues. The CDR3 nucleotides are TGCAGGGTACAGGGGGTCGGCGGCTACACCTTC. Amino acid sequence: CRVQGVGGYTF.

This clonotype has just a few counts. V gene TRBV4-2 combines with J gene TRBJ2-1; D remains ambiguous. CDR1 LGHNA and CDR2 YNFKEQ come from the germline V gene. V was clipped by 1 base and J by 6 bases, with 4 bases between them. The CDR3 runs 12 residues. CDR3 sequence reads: CASSQGSNEQFF. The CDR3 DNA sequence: TGTGCCAGCAGCCAAGGGAGCAATGAGCAGTTCTTC.

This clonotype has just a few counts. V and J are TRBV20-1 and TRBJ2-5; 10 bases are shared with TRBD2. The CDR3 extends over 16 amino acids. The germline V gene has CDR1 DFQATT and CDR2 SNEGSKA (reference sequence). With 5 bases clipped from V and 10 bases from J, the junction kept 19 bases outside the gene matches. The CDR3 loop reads CSAQTFLAGDEGGQYF. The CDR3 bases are TGCAGTGCTCAGACTTTCCTAGCGGGGGACGAAGGGGGCCAGTACTTC.

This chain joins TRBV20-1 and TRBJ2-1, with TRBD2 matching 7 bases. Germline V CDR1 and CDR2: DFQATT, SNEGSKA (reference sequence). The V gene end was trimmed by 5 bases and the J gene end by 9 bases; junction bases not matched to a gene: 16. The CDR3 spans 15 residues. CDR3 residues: CSAGGEGASGGEQFF. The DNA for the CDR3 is TGCAGTGCTGGGGGGGAGGGAGCTAGCGGAGGTGAGCAGTTCTTC.

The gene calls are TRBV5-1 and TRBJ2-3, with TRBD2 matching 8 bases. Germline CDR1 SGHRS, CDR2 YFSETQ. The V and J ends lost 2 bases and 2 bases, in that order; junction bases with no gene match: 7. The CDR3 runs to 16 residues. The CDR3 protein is CASSFGSSGPTDTQYF. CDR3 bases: TGCGCCAGCAGCTTCGGATCTAGCGGGCCCACAGATACGCAGTATTTT.

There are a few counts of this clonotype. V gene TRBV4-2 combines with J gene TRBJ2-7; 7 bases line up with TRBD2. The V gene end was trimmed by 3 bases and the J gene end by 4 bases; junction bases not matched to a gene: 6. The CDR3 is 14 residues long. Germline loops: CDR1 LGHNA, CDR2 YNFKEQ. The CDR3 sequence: CASSHPTSSYEQYF. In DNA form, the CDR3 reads TGTGCCAGCAGCCATCCGACTAGCTCTTACGAGCAGTACTTC.

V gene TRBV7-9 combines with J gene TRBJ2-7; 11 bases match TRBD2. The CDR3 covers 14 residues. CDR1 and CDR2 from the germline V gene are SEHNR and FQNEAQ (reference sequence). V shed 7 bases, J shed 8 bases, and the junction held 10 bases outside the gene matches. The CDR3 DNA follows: TGTGCCAGCACCACTCTAGCGGGGGGCAGCCAGCAGTACTTC. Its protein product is CASTTLAGGSQQYF.

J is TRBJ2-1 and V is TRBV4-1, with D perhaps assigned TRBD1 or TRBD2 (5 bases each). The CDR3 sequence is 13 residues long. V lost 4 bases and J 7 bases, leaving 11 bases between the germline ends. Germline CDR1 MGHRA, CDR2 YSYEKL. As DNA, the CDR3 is TGCGCCAGCAGCCCAGAGGGGTTGAATGAGCAGTTCTTC. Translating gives CASSPEGLNEQFF.

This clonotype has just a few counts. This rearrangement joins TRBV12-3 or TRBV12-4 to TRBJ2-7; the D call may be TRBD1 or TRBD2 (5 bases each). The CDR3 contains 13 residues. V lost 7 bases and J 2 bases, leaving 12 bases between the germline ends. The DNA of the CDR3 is TGTGCCAGCACCCAGGGACGCCCCTACGAGCAGTACTTC. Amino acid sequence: CASTQGRPYEQYF.

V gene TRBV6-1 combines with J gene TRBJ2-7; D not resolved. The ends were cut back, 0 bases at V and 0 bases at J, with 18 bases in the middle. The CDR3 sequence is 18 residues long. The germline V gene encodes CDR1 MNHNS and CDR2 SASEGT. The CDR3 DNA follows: TGTGCCAGCAGTGAAGCGGAATCGGGCAGAGACCTCTCCTACGAGCAGTACTTC. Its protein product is CASSEAESGRDLSYEQYF.

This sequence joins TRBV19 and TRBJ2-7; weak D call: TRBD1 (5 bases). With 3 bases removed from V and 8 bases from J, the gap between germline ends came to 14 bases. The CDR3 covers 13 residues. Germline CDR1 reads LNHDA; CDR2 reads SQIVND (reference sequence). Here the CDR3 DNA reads TGTGCCAGTAGTATCGCAGGGAAGTACCAGCAGTACTTC. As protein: CASSIAGKYQQYF.

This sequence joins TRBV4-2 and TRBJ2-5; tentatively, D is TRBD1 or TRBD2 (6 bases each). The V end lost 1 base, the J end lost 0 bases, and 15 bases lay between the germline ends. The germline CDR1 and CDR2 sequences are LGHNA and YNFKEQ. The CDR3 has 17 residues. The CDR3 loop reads CASSQAAPGGYQETQYF. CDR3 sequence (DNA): TGTGCCAGCAGCCAAGCAGCCCCCGGGGGCTACCAAGAGACCCAGTACTTC.

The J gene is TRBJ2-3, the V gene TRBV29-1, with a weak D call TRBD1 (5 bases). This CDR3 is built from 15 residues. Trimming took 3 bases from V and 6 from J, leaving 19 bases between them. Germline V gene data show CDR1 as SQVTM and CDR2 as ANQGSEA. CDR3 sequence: CSVEVAGSKDDTQYF. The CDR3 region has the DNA TGCAGCGTTGAGGTGGCAGGGTCTAAGGACGATACGCAGTATTTT.

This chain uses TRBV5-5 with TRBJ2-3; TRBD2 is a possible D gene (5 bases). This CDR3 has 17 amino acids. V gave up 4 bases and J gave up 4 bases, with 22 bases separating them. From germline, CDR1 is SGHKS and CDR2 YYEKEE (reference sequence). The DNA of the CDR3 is TGTGCCAGCAGCCCCCGGGGTATCCCAGGTAGATCAGATACGCAGTATTTT. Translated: CASSPRGIPGRSDTQYF. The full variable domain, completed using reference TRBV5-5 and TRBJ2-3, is DAGVTQSPTHLIKTRGQQVTLRCSPISGHKSVSWYQQVLGQGPQFIFQYYEKEERGRGNFPDRFSARQFPNYSSELNVNALLLGDSALYLCASSPRGIPGRSDTQYFGPGTRLTVL.

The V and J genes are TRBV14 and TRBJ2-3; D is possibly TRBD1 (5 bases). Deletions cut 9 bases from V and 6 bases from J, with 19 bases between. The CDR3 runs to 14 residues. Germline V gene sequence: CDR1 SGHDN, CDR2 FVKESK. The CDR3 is CARTPTRVMDTQYF. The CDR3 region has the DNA TGTGCCAGGACCCCAACCAGGGTGATGGATACGCAGTATTTT.

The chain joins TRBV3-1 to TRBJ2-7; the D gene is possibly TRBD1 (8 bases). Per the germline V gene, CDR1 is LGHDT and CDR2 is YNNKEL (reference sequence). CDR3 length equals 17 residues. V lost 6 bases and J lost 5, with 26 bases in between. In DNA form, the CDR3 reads TGTGCCAGCAGTCGACGGACAGGGAGGGTGGGAGTTGACGAGCAGTACTTC. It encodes CASSRRTGRVGVDEQYF.

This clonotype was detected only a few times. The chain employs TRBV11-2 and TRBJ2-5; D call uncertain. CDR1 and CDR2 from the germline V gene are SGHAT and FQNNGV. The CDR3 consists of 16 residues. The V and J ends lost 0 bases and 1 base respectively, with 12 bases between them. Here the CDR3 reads CASSLDTADLQETQYF. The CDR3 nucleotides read TGTGCCAGCAGCTTAGATACGGCGGACCTCCAAGAGACCCAGTACTTC. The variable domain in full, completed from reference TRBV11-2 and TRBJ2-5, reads EAGVAQSPRYKIIEKRQSVAFWCNPISGHATLYWYQQILGQGPKLLIQFQNNGVVDDSQLPKDRFSAERLKGVDSTLKIQPAKLEDSAVYLCASSLDTADLQETQYFGPGTRLLVL.

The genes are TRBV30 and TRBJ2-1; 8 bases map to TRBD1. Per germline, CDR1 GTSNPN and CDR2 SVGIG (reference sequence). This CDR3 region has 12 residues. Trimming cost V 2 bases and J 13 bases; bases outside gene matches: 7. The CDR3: CAWSPGDRIQFF. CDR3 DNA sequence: TGTGCCTGGAGTCCTGGGGACAGGATACAGTTCTTC. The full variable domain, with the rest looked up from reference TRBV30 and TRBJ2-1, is SQTIHQWPATLVQPVGSPLSLECTVEGTSNPNLYWYRQAAGRGLQLLFYSVGIGQISSEVPQNLSASRPQDRQFILSSKKLLLSDSGFYLCAWSPGDRIQFFGPGTRLTVL.

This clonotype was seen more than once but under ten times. In nucleotides, the CDR3 is TGTGCCAGCAGTTCGTCGCAGTTCCACGAGCAGTACTTC. This translates into CASSSSQFHEQYF. The chain employs TRBV12-3 or TRBV12-4 and TRBJ2-7; D unclear. CDR3 length: 13 residues. Trimming took off 4 bases at V and 5 bases at J, with 12 bases between the two ends.

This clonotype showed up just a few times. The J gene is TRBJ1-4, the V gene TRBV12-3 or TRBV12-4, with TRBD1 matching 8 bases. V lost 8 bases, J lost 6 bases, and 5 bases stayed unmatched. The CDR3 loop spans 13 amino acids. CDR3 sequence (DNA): TGTGCCAGCCAGGACAGGGCGGATGAAAAACTGTTTTTT. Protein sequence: CASQDRADEKLFF.

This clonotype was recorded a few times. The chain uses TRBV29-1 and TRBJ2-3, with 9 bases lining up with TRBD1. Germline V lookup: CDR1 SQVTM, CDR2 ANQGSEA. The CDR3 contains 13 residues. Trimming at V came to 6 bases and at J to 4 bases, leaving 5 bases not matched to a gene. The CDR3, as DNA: TGCAGCGTGAGGACAGGGGTGGCAGATACGCAGTATTTT. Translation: CSVRTGVADTQYF.

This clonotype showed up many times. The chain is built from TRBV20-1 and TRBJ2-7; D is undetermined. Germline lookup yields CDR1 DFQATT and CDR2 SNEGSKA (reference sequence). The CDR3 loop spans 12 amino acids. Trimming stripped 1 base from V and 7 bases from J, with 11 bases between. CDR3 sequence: CSARGNDAEQYF. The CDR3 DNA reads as TGCAGTGCTAGAGGCAACGATGCGGAGCAGTACTTC.

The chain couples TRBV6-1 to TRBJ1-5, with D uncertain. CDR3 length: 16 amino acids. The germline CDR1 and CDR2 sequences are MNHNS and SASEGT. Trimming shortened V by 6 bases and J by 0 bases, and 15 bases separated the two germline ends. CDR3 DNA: TGTGCCAGCAGCCCTTCGGGGTTGTATAGCAATCAGCCCCAGCATTTT. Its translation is CASSPSGLYSNQPQHF.

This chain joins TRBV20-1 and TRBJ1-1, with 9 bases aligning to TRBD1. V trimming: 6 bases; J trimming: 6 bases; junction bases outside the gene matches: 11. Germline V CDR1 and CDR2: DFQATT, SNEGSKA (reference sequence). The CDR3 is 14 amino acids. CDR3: CSALIVQGAAEAFF. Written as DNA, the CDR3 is TGCAGTGCCCTAATCGTACAGGGGGCCGCTGAAGCTTTCTTT.

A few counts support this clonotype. The CDR3 DNA reads as TGTGCCAGCGGTAGAGAGGGGGGTCCCAATGAGCAGTTCTTC. This gives the protein CASGREGGPNEQFF. This chain joins TRBV7-9 and TRBJ2-1, with D tentatively TRBD1 or TRBD2 (6 bases each). Per the germline V gene, CDR1 is SEHNR and CDR2 is FQNEAQ (reference sequence). V lost 8 bases and J lost 6, with 17 bases in between. The CDR3 spans 14 residues.